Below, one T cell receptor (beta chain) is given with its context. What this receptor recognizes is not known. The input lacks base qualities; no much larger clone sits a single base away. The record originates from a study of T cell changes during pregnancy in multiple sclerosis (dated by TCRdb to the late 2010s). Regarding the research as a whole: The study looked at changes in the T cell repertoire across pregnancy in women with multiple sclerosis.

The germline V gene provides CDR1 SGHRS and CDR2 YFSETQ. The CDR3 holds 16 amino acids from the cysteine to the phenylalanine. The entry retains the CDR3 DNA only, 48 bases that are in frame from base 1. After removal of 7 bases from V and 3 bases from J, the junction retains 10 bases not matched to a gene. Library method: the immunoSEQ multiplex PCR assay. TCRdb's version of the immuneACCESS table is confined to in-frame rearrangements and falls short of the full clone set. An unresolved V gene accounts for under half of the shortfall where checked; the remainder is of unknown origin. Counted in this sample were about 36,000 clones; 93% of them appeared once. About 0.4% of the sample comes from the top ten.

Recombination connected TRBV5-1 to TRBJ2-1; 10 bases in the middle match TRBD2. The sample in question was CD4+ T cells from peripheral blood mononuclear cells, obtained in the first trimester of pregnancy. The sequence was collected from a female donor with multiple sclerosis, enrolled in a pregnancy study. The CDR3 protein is CASLGTSAEDYNEQFF. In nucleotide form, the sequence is TGCGCCAGCCTAGGGACTAGCGCTGAGGACTACAATGAGCAGTTCTTC.